This T cell receptor beta chain is from a study of brain T cells in children with intractable seizures. CDR1 and CDR2 from the germline V gene are SGHKS and YYEKEE (reference sequence). The ends lost 0 bases at V and 7 bases at J; junction bases unmatched: 13. The CDR3 has 16 amino acids. Only in-frame clones appear in the TCRdb table, and some are missing; sequencing was by immunoSEQ multiplex PCR. Of approximately 60,000 clones listed, roughly 95% are singletons. The sequence derives from a boy younger than two with focal cortical dysplasia and intractable seizures. The sample in question was peripheral blood, obtained at surgery. This chain joins TRBV5-5 and TRBJ2-7; 7 bases map to TRBD2. CDR3 bases: TGTGCCAGCAGCTTGGCACCGTGGGCGGGAGTGGGAGAGCAGTACTTC. Its protein is CASSLAPWAGVGEQYF.